The next 23 T cell receptor beta chains were all read from a single sample in a study of PD-1 blockade in classical Hodgkin lymphoma. Stated time point: cycle 4 day 1 (C4D1), after six to seven weeks of nivolumab. Autologous stem cell transplantation was followed by relapse in every patient, and brentuximab vedotin exposure varied. Assay used: immunoSEQ multiplex PCR; TCRdb lists only in-frame clones, some missing. The sample shows about 30,000 clones, 81% of them seen only once. Sequenced here: peripheral blood mononuclear cells (PBMCs), sampled before the fourth cycle of nivolumab. Receptor source: a human donor with classical Hodgkin lymphoma.

This chain uses TRBV6-1 with TRBJ2-7; TRBD2 aligns across 7 bases. The CDR3 runs to 15 residues. Germline V gene sequence: CDR1 MNHNS, CDR2 SASEGT. The trim removed 6 bases at V and 6 bases at J, leaving 14 bases unmatched. Here the CDR3 reads CASSLGTTTQGEQYV. DNA of the CDR3: TGTGCCAGCAGCCTCGGGACTACGACCCAGGGCGAGCAGTACGTC.

The chain couples TRBV7-2 to TRBJ1-3; no clear D. The length of the CDR3 is 15 residues. Trimming pared 5 bases from V and 0 bases from J, leaving 11 bases between. Per germline, CDR1 SGHTA and CDR2 FQGNSA. The CDR3 DNA sequence: TGTGCCAGCAGCACCGGACGGTTCTCTGGAAACACCATATATTTT. The encoded protein is CASSTGRFSGNTIYF.

The chain couples TRBV28 to TRBJ2-1; TRBD1 is a possible D gene (5 bases). Per germline, CDR1 MDHEN and CDR2 SYDVKM. The CDR3 is 12 residues long. Trimming took off 3 bases at V and 8 bases at J, with 8 bases between the two ends. In DNA form, the CDR3 reads TGTGCCAGCAGTTTTCAAGGGGATGAGCAGTTCTTC. Translating gives CASSFQGDEQFF. Based on the CDR3 plus reference TRBV28 and TRBJ2-1, the full variable domain is DVKVTQSSRYLVKRTGEKVFLECVQDMDHENMFWYRQDPGLGLRLIYFSYDVKMKEKGDIPEGYSVSREKKERFSLILESASTNQTSMYLCASSFQGDEQFFGPGTRLTVL.

This clone was recorded a few times. The chain uses TRBV19 and TRBJ2-3; 9 bases match TRBD2. The germline V gene encodes CDR1 LNHDA and CDR2 SQIVND (reference sequence). The CDR3 extends over 15 amino acids. J was trimmed by 2 bases and V by 6 bases; bases with no gene match: 6. The CDR3 DNA sequence: TGTGCCAGTAGAACCAGCGGGGGGCCCACAGATACGCAGTATTTT. Translating gives CASRTSGGPTDTQYF.

The J gene is TRBJ1-2, the V gene TRBV19; 8 nucleotides agree with TRBD1. J was trimmed by 5 bases and V by 2 bases; bases with no gene match: 4. This CDR3 has 14 amino acids. From germline, CDR1 is LNHDA and CDR2 SQIVND (reference sequence). In DNA form, the CDR3 reads TGTGCCAGTAGTATACCCGACAGGGGATATGGCTACACCTTC. This sequence encodes CASSIPDRGYGYTF.

The genes are TRBV6-1 and TRBJ2-7; D is undetermined. Germline CDR1 is MNHNS and CDR2 is SASEGT. The CDR3 has 13 residues. Deletions cut 9 bases from V and 5 bases from J, with 17 bases between. CDR3 nucleotides: TGTGCCAGTAAACCTTCGGGTTTTCACGAGCAGTACGTC. Encoded protein: CASKPSGFHEQYV.

The DNA of the CDR3 is TGTGCCAGCAGTAAACAGATCAGCTCTGGAAACACCATATATTTT. It specifies CASSKQISSGNTIYF. The genes are TRBV28 and TRBJ1-3; D is ambiguous. The CDR3 is 15 amino acids. Between the trimmed V and J ends, which lost 5 bases and 0 bases, there was a span of 11 bases. Germline CDR1 and CDR2: MDHEN and SYDVKM.

The chain carries TRBV5-1 and TRBJ2-4, with D unclear. Deletions cut 4 bases from V and 5 bases from J, with 10 bases between. This CDR3 contains 13 residues. The germline V gene has CDR1 SGHRS and CDR2 YFSETQ. This CDR3 reads CASSADGQNIQYF. The CDR3 DNA is TGCGCCAGCAGCGCGGACGGACAAAACATTCAGTACTTC.

This clone occurred once. The chain has TRBV5-5 and TRBJ1-2, with D possibly being TRBD1 (5 bases). The CDR3 loop spans 13 amino acids. Germline CDR1 is SGHKS and CDR2 is YYEKEE (reference sequence). V lost 4 bases and J 5 bases, leaving 12 bases between the germline ends. The CDR3 sequence: CASSEGPIYGYTF. For the CDR3, the DNA is TGTGCCAGCAGCGAGGGACCGATTTATGGCTACACCTTC.

This chain uses TRBV27 with TRBJ2-1, with D uncertain. V shed 2 bases and J shed 6 bases, with 8 bases lying between them. The germline gives CDR1 MNHEY, CDR2 SMNVEV (reference sequence). The CDR3 is made up of 13 amino acids. This CDR3 is CASSLRVGNEQFF. The CDR3 bases are TGTGCCAGCAGTTTAAGGGTAGGCAATGAGCAGTTCTTC.

This clone has just a few counts. The chain links TRBV7-8 to TRBJ2-7, with TRBD2 matching over 8 bases. With V trimmed by 4 bases and J by 4 bases, 18 bases remained unmatched. The CDR3 consists of 18 residues. Germline values: CDR1 SGHVS, CDR2 FQNEAQ. The CDR3 protein is CASSSPASASGLLYEQYF. CDR3 nucleotides: TGTGCCAGCAGCTCACCCGCTTCGGCTAGCGGGTTATTGTACGAGCAGTACTTC.

DNA of the CDR3: TGCGCCAGCAGCCAAGATATCACAGGGGCTGGGGCCAACGTCCTGACTTTC. It encodes CASSQDITGAGANVLTF. The V call is TRBV4-3, the J call TRBJ2-6; TRBD1 matches at 7 bases. Losses at the gene ends were 0 bases for V and 2 bases for J; bases not matched to a gene: 4. CDR1 LGHNA and CDR2 YSLEER come from the germline V gene. This CDR3 is 17 amino acids long.

In the case of this clone: A junction end diverges from the germline sequence, so it may reflect a read error. The chain uses TRBV4-2 and TRBJ2-1; no definite D call. The germline CDR1 and CDR2 sequences are LGHNA and YNFKEQ. The CDR3 length is 13 residues. The CDR3, as DNA: TGTGCCAGCAGCCATCCAGCCGGGCCCCATCAAGTCTTC. Protein: CASSHPAGPHQVF.

The CDR3 here is CASSPIWTSPGELFF. CDR3 nucleotides: TGTGCCAGCAGCCCCATTTGGACTAGCCCCGGGGAGCTGTTTTTT. This chain connects TRBV5-8 to TRBJ2-2; 8 bases agree with TRBD2. This CDR3 has 15 amino acids. Germline CDR1 is SGHTS and CDR2 is YDEGEE. The ends lost 4 bases at V and 6 bases at J; junction bases unmatched: 8. Full variable domain (missing parts from reference TRBV5-8 and TRBJ2-2): EAGVTQSPTHLIKTRGQQATLRCSPISGHTSVYWYQQALGLGLQFLLWYDEGEERNRGNFPPRFSGRQFPNYSSELNVNALELEDSALYLCASSPIWTSPGELFFGEGSRLTVL.

The rearrangement joins TRBV7-6 to TRBJ2-1; 7 positions match TRBD2. This CDR3 contains 14 residues. After removal of 5 bases from V and 6 bases from J, the junction contained 7 bases not matched to a gene. From germline, CDR1 is SGHVS and CDR2 FNYEAQ. As DNA, the CDR3 is TGTGCCAGCAGCCCCCGGACTAGGTTCAATGAGCAGTTCTTC. This gives the protein CASSPRTRFNEQFF.

V usage is TRBV5-6 and J usage is TRBJ2-7, with unresolved D. Deletions cut 0 bases from V and 7 bases from J, with 8 bases between. CDR3 length equals 12 residues. Germline-derived CDR1 and CDR2 are SGHDT and YYEEEE. The chain's CDR3 is CASSLVSGEQYF. DNA of the CDR3: TGTGCCAGCAGCTTGGTTAGTGGGGAGCAGTACTTC.

The chain employs TRBV6-5 and TRBJ2-2, with no clear D. The CDR3 runs 14 residues. The V and J ends lost 8 bases and 0 bases respectively, with 10 bases between them. The V gene's germline CDR1 is MNHEY and CDR2 SVGAGI. The CDR3 loop reads CASRVLANTGELFF. The CDR3 DNA is TGTGCCAGCCGCGTCCTGGCGAACACCGGGGAGCTGTTTTTT.

In this sample, this clone turned up once. The J gene is TRBJ2-1, the V gene TRBV19, with TRBD2 as a possible D gene (5 bases). CDR1 and CDR2 from the germline V gene are LNHDA and SQIVND (reference sequence). V was pared by 2 bases and J by 2 bases, with 10 bases between. The CDR3 runs to 15 residues. The chain's CDR3 is CASSISQRTYNEQFF. CDR3 nucleotides: TGTGCCAGTAGTATATCCCAGCGGACCTACAATGAGCAGTTCTTC.

V usage is TRBV2 and J usage is TRBJ2-7; TRBD1 matches 10 bases. The CDR3 consists of 15 residues. CDR1 is SNHLY, CDR2 FYNNEI, per germline. The V gene end was trimmed by 5 bases and the J gene end by 4 bases; junction bases not matched to a gene: 8. The CDR3 DNA reads as TGTGCCAGCAGTACCAGACAGGGGGCTTTGTACGAGCAGTACTTC. Translating it yields CASSTRQGALYEQYF.

V and J are TRBV4-3 and TRBJ1-1; D is undetermined. The CDR3 loop spans 15 amino acids. Germline lookup yields CDR1 LGHNA and CDR2 YSLEER. V shed 1 base and J shed 5 bases, with 14 bases lying between them. For the CDR3, the DNA is TGCGCCAGCAGCCAAGTCGGTAGGCAGTTTACTGAAGCTTTCTTT. Its translation is CASSQVGRQFTEAFF.

This clone was counted only a few times. The chain joins TRBV9 to TRBJ2-5; D perhaps matches TRBD2 (5 bases). This CDR3 is built from 14 residues. Trimming removed 4 bases from V and 5 bases from J, with 15 bases in between. CDR1 SGDLS and CDR2 YYNGEE come from the germline V gene. The CDR3 DNA follows: TGTGCCAGCAGCCCTAGCCCCCGAGGGGAGACCCAGTACTTC. This translates into CASSPSPRGETQYF.

The rearrangement links TRBV9 to TRBJ2-5, with TRBD2 matching 8 bases. Germline assignment: CDR1 SGDLS and CDR2 YYNGEE. The CDR3 loop spans 15 amino acids. Unmatched junction bases numbered 6, after V lost 0 bases and J lost 5 bases. The CDR3 here is CASSVAGGPLETQYF. The CDR3 bases are TGTGCCAGCAGCGTAGCGGGGGGGCCGTTGGAGACCCAGTACTTC.

This clone has more than one count but fewer than ten. The chain is built from TRBV4-2 and TRBJ2-6; a weak D match, TRBD1 (6 bases). V was pared by 0 bases and J by 1 base, with 7 bases between. This CDR3 comprises 16 residues. Germline CDR1 and CDR2: LGHNA and YNFKEQ. CDR3 region: CASSQDGTSGANVLTF. CDR3 nucleotides: TGTGCCAGCAGCCAAGATGGGACATCTGGGGCCAACGTCCTGACTTTC.